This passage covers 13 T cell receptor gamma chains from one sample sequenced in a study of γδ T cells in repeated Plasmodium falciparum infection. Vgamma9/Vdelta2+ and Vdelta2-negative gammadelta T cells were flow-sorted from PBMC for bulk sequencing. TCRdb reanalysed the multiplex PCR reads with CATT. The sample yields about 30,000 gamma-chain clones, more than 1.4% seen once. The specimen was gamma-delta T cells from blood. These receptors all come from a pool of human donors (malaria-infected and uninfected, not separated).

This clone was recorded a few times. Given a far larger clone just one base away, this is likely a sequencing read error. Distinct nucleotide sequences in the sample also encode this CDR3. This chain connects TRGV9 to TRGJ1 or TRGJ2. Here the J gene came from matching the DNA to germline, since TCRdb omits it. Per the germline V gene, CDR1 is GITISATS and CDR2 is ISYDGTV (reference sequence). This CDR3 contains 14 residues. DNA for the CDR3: TGCGCCTTGTGGGAGTCCTGCCTTTATTATAAGAAACTCTTT. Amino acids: CALWESCLYYKKLF.

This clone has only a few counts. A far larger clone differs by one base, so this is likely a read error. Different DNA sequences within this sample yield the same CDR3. This CDR3 reads CALWLRPVTRGIGYYKKLF. In DNA form, the CDR3 reads TGTGCCCTGTGGTTACGTCCGGTCACCCGAGGTATCGGTTATTATAAGAAACTCTTT. The chain employs TRGV9 and TRGJ1 or TRGJ2. No J gene was available from TCRdb, and it was assigned here by a germline match of the DNA. The CDR3 is made up of 19 amino acids. The germline CDR1 and CDR2 sequences are GITISATS and ISYDGTV (reference sequence).

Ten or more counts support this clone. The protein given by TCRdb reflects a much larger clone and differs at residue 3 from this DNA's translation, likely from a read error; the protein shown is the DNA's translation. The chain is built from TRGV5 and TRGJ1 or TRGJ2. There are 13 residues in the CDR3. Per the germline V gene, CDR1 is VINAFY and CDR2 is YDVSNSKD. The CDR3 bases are TGTGCCCCCTGGGGGCGTGAGGTGTATAAGAAACTCTTT. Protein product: CAPWGREVYKKLF.

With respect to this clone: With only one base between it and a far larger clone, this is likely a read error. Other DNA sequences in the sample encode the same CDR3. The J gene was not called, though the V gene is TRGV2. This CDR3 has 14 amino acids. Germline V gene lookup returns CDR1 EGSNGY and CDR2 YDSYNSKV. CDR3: CATWDGPQHREKLF. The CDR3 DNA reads TGTGCCACCTGGGACGGGCCTCAACATCGGGAAAAACTCTTT.

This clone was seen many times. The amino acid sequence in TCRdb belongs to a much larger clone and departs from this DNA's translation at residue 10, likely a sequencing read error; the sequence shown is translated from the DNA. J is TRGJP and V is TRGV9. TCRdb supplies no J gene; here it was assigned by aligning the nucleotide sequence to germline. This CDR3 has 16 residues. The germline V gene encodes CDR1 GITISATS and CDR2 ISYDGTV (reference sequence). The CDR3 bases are TGTGCCTTGTGGGAGGTTTCAGAGTTGAGCAAAAAAATCAAGGTATTT. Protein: CALWEVSELSKKIKVF.

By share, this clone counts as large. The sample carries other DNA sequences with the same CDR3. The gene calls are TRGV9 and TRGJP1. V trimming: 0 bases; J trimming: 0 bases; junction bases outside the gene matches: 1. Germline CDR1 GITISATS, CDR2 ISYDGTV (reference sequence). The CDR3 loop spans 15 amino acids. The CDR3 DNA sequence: TGTGCCTTGTGGGAGGTGCATACCACTGGTTGGTTCAAGATATTT. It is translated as CALWEVHTTGWFKIF.

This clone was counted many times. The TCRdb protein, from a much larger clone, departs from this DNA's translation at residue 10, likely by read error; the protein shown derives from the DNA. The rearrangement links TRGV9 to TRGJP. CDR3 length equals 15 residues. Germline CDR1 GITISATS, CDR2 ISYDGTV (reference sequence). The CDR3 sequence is CALWEDRLGRKIKVF. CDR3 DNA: TGTGCCTTGTGGGAGGATCGGTTGGGCAGAAAAATCAAGGTATTT.

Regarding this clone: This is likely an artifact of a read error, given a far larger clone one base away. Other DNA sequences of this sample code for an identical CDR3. CDR3 DNA: TGTGCCACCTGGGATTCGTGGTATTATAAGAAACTCTTT. It specifies CATWDSWYYKKLF. The chain is built from TRGV3 and TRGJ1 or TRGJ2. The J gene is absent in TCRdb and was assigned here via DNA matching to germline. Trimming removed 4 bases from V and 4 bases from J; junction bases left unmatched: 7. The CDR3 totals 13 residues. Germline values: CDR1 VTNTFY, CDR2 YDVSTARD (reference sequence).

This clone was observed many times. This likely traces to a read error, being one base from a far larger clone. In DNA, the CDR3 is TGTGCCGTCCGTTATTATTATAAGAAGCTCTTT. This gives the protein CAVRYYYKKLF. No J gene was called, and the V gene is TRGV4. The CDR3 is 11 amino acids. In germline, CDR1 is EGSTGY, CDR2 YDSYTSSV.

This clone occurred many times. The CDR3 DNA sequence: TGTGCCACCTGGGACATTTTTCAGAAACTCTTT. Its translation is CATWDIFQKLF. The chain recombines TRGV3 with TRGJ1 or TRGJ2. CDR1 is VTNTFY, CDR2 YDVSTARD, per germline (reference sequence). The CDR3 runs 11 residues. Losses at the gene ends were 2 bases for V and 11 bases for J; bases not matched to a gene: 6.

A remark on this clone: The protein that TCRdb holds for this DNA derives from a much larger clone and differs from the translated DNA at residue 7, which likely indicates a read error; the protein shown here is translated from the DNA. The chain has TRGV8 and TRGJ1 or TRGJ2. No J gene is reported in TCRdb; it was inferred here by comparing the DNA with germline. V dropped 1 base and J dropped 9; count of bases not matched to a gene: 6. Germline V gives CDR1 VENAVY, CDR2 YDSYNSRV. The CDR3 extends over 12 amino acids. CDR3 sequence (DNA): TGTGCCACCTGGGATAGCACCATTAAGAAACTCTTT. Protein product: CATWDSTIKKLF.

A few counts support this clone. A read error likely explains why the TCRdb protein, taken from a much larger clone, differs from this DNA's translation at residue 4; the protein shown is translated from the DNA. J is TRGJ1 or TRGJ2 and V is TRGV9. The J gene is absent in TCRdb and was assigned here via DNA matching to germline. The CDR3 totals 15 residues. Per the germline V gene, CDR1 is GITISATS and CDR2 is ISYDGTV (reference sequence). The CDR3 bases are TGTGCCTTGTTGGAGGCAAGCCTCCCTTATTATAAGAAACTCTTT. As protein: CALLEASLPYYKKLF.

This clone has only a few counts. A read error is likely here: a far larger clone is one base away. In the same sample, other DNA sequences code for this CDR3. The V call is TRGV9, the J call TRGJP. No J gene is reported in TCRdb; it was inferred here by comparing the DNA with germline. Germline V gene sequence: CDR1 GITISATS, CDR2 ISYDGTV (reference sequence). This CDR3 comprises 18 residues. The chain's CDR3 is CALWEVHLLGLGKKIKVF. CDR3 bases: TGTGCCTTATGGGAGGTGCATCTGCTGGGGTTGGGCAAAAAAATCAAGGTATTT.